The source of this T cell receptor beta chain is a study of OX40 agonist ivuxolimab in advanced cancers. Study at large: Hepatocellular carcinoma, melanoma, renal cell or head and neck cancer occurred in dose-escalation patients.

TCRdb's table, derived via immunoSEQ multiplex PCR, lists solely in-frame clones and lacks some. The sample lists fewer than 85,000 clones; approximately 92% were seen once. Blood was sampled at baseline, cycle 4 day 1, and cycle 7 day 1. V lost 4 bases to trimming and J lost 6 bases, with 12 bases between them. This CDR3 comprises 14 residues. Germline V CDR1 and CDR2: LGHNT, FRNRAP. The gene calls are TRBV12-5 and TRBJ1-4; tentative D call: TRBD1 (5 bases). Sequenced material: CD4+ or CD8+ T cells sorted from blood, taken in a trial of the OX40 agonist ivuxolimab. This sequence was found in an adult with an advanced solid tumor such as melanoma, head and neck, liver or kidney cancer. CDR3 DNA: TGTGCTAGTGGTTCGGGGCAAGGATATGAAAAACTGTTTTTT. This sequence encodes CASGSGQGYEKLFF.